This entry concerns a single T cell receptor beta chain. The antigen is not known. The method was immunoSEQ multiplex PCR; TCRdb's version includes in-frame clones alone and lacks a portion of them. The data show roughly 100,000 clones, approximately 88% seen once. The CDR3 runs to 16 residues. V dropped 1 base and J dropped 1 base, with 10 bases sitting between them. Germline lookup yields CDR1 SGHTA and CDR2 FQGTGA. These data originate in a study of identifying expanded T cells in peripheral blood. Study results and caveats: Across healthy donors, higher total template counts meant significantly greater roughly 2-week count variance.

Material for sequencing was blood. The rearrangement links TRBV7-3 to TRBJ2-2; D uncertain. This clonotype originated in a person aged 18 to 70 in good health. Here the CDR3 reads CASSLSVPGNTGELFF. The CDR3 DNA reads as TGTGCCAGCAGCTTAAGTGTTCCGGGGAACACCGGGGAGCTGTTTTTT.